These T cell receptor beta chains were read from a single sample in a study of blood T cell repertoires in COVID-19. Assay used: immunoSEQ multiplex PCR; TCRdb lists only in-frame clones, some missing. The data contain 280,000 or so clones, nearly 90% of them seen just once; the ten biggest clones take up 1.7%. The specimen was PBMCs or T cells enriched from blood (not recorded which). Every receptor here comes from a woman aged 18 to 35 with acute COVID-19. Each CDR3 is given with its conserved first and last residue. The D gene is left open where the match is weak. Size values are once, few and many counts, or a class for expanded clones, and some rows have none.

TRBJ1-2	TRBD1	NA	TRBV10-3	CAITKGQAGYGYTF	TGTGCCATCACCAAAGGACAGGCCGGCTATGGCTACACCTTC
TRBJ2-1	TRBD1	NA	TRBV11-3	CASSRDRDRYNEQFF	TGTGCCAGCAGCCGTGACAGGGATCGGTACAATGAGCAGTTCTTC
TRBJ1-1	NA	NA	TRBV10-3	CAISERQGMGTEAFF	TGTGCCATCAGTGAGAGGCAGGGAATGGGCACTGAAGCTTTCTTT
TRBJ2-1	TRBD2	NA	TRBV7-9	CASSTTSLGYNEQFF	TGTGCCAGCAGCACGACTAGCCTCGGCTACAATGAGCAGTTCTTC
TRBJ2-1	TRBD2	NA	TRBV5-4	CASSEGLAGATYNEQFF	TGTGCCAGCAGCGAAGGACTAGCGGGAGCTACCTACAATGAGCAGTTCTTC
TRBJ2-7	NA	NA	TRBV28	CASSSSSPPGLDEQYF	TGTGCCAGCAGTTCCTCTAGCCCACCCGGCCTCGACGAGCAGTACTTC
TRBJ1-2	TRBD1	NA	TRBV18	CASSPRQGEDGYTF	TGTGCCAGCTCACCACGACAGGGAGAAGATGGCTACACCTTC
TRBJ1-2	NA	NA	TRBV7-9	CASSLEAGRGYTF	TGTGCCAGCAGCTTAGAGGCAGGTCGGGGCTACACCTTC
TRBJ2-1	NA	few	TRBV19	CASSMLLGSSYNEQFF	TGTGCCAGTAGTATGCTGCTAGGGAGCTCCTACAATGAGCAGTTCTTC
TRBJ1-5	NA	NA	TRBV27	CASSFGGDQPQHF	TGTGCCAGCAGTTTTGGAGGAGATCAGCCCCAGCATTTT
TRBJ2-1	NA	NA	TRBV19	CASSIASSPSREQFF	TGTGCCAGTAGTATCGCTAGTTCCCCCTCAAGGGAGCAGTTCTTC
TRBJ1-3	NA	once	TRBV28	CASSLRLSGNTIYF	TGTGCCAGCAGTTTACGACTCTCTGGAAACACCATATATTTT
TRBJ2-7	TRBD2	NA	TRBV25-1	CASSGGVAGGGQYF	TGTGCCAGCAGTGGGGGGGTAGCGGGAGGCGGGCAGTACTTC
TRBJ2-7	TRBD2	NA	TRBV5-4	CASSVLAGAAEQYF	TGTGCCAGCAGCGTACTAGCGGGAGCGGCCGAGCAGTACTTC
TRBJ1-2	NA	NA	TRBV29-1	CSVEGHRNYGYTF	TGCAGCGTTGAAGGACACCGTAACTATGGCTACACCTTC